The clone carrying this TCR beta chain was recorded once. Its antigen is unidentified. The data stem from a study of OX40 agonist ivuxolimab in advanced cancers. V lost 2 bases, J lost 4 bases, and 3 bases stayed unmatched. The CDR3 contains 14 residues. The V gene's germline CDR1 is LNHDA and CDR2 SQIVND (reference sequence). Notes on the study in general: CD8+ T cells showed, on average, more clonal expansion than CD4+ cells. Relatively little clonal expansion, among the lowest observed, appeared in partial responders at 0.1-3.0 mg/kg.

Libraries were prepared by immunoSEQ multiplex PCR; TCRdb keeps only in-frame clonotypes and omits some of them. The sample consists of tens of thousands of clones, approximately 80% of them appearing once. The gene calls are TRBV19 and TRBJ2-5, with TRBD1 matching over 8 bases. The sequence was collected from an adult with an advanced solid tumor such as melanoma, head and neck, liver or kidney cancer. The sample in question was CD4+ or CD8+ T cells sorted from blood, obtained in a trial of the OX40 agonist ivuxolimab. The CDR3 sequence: CASSIMTGVETQYF. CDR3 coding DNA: TGTGCCAGTAGTATAATGACAGGGGTAGAGACCCAGTACTTC.